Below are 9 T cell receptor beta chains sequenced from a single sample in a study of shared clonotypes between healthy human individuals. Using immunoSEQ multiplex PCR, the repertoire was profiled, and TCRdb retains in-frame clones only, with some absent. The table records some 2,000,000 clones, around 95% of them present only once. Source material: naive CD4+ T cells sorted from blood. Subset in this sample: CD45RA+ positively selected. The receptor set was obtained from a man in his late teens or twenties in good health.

CDR3 sequence: CASSSTGTNTIYF. CDR3 coding DNA: TGTGCCAGCTCATCGACAGGGACGAACACCATATATTTT. V gene TRBV18 combines with J gene TRBJ1-3; 7 positions agree with TRBD1. Germline V gives CDR1 KGHSH, CDR2 LQKENI. V shed 5 bases and J 7 bases; nucleotides not matched to a gene: 5. This CDR3 contains 13 residues.

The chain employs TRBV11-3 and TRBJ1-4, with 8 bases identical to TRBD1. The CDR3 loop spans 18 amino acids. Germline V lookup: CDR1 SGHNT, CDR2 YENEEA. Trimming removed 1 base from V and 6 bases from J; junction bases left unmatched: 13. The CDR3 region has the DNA TGTGCCAGCAGCTTAGTCGTCCCCGGACAGGGAAGGCATGAAAAACTGTTTTTT. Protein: CASSLVVPGQGRHEKLFF.

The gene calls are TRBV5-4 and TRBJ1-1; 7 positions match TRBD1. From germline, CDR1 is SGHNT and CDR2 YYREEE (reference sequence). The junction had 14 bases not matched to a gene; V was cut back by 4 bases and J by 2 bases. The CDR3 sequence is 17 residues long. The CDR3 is CASSVYSWDSHNTEAFF. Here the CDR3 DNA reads TGTGCCAGCAGCGTTTACTCTTGGGACAGCCATAACACTGAAGCTTTCTTT.

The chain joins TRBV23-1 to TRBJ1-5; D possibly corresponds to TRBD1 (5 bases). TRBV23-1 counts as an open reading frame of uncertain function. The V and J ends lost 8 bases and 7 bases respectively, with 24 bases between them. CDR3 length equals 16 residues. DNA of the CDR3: TGCGCCAGCCCCCCTCCCGGCCGGAGGGGCGGACAGCCCCAGCATTTT. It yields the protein CASPPPGRRGGQPQHF.

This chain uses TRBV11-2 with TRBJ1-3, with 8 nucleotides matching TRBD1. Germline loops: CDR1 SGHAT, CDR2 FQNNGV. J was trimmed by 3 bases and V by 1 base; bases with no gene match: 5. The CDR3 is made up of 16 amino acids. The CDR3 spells CASSLAQGALGNTIYF. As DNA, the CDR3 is TGTGCCAGCAGCTTAGCTCAGGGGGCGCTTGGAAACACCATATATTTT. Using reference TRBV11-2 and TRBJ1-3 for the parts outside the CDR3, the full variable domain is EAGVAQSPRYKIIEKRQSVAFWCNPISGHATLYWYQQILGQGPKLLIQFQNNGVVDDSQLPKDRFSAERLKGVDSTLKIQPAKLEDSAVYLCASSLAQGALGNTIYFGEGSWLTVV.

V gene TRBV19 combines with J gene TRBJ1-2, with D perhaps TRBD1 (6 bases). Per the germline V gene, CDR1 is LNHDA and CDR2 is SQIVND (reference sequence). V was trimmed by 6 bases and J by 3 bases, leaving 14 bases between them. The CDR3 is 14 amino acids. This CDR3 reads CASRITGSDYGYTF. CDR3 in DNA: TGTGCCAGTAGGATAACAGGGTCGGACTATGGCTACACCTTC.

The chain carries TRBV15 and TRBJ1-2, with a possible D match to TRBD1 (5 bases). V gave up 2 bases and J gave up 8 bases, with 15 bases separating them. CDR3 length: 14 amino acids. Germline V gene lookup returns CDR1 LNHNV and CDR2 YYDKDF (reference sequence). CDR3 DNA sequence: TGTGCCACCAGCAGACCAGGAACGGGGGACGGCTACACCTTC. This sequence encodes CATSRPGTGDGYTF.

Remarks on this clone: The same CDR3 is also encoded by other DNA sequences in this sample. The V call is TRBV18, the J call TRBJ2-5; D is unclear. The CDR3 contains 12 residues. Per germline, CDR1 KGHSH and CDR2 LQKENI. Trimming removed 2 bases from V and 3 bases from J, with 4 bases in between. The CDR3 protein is CASSPAEETQYF. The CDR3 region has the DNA TGTGCCAGCTCACCAGCGGAAGAGACCCAGTACTTC.

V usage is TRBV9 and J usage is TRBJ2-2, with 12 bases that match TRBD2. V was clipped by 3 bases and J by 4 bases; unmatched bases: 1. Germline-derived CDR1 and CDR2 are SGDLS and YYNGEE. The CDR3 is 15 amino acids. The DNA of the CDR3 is TGTGCCAGCAGCGAACTAGCGGGAGGCACCGGGGAGCTGTTTTTT. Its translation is CASSELAGGTGELFF.